Listed below are T cell receptor beta chains from one sample, sequenced in a study of glioma-infiltrating T cells after dendritic cell vaccination. Assay used: immunoSEQ multiplex PCR; TCRdb lists only in-frame clones, some missing. This sample has approximately 22,000 clones, with less than 85% found just once. The sample was blood, taken before dendritic cell vaccination. The receptors originated from a human donor with glioblastoma. CDR3s leave out the opening cysteine and the closing phenylalanine or tryptophan.

v_call cdr3_aa
TRBV7-2 ASSLIPLPSSADTQY
TRBV5-4 ASSLVAGITYNEQF
TRBV7-6 ASSLNRGSVHEQY
TRBV7-8 ASSSTTGGQGLQIAKNIQY
TRBV15 ATSRDPQGEQY
TRBV7-9 ASSRPGGTEAF
TRBV6-1 ASSPSGRGSDTQY
TRBV14 ASSPQVGGTQY
TRBV7-2 ASSLARGSDTQY
TRBV9 ASSVGQSSTEAF
TRBV30 AWGQGRRNTEAF
TRBV2 ASSDGVLTDTQY
TRBV6-4 ASSDRGSGANVLT
TRBV30 AWARPPGIEF
TRBV9 ASSPIPGNEQY
TRBV6-1 ASTRQGLNYGYT
TRBV14 ASSHPPDRGGFGNEQF
TRBV29-1 SVEGATHYEQY
TRBV19 ASSPGLAGGSSYNEQF
TRBV7-9 AIIRLDTQY
TRBV9 ASSARGGYTQY
TRBV27 ASSQGWSNQPQH
TRBV7-3 ASSLGPGLAVMNTGELF
TRBV10-3 AISWTGLTDTQY
TRBV7-7 ASSPGLAIAEQY
TRBV7-2 ASSPLTGDAF
TRBV4-2 ASSQDRGQGGNTIY
TRBV11-3 ASSLRPGQAHGYT
TRBV28 ASTGTGRDEQF
TRBV5-1 ASSLLTDHTEAF
TRBV19 ASSMDRGGNTIY
TRBV2 ASSEALGTGNQPQH
TRBV5-1 ASSEGPKYGYT